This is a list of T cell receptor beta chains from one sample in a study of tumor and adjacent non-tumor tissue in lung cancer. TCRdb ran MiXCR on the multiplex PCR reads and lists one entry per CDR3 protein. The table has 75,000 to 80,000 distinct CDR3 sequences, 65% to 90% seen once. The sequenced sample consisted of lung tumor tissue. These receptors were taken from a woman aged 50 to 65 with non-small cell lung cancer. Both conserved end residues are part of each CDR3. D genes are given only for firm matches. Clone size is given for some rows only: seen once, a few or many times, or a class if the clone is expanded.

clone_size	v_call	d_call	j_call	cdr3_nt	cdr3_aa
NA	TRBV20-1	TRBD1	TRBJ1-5	TGCAGTGCTAGAGATAGGACAGGGATTGATGGTACAGATATGCAGCATTTT	CSARDRTGIDGTDMQHF
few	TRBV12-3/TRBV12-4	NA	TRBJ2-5	TGTGCCAGCAGTTTAATGTCAGAGGCCACGCAAGAGACCCAGTACTTC	CASSLMSEATQETQYF
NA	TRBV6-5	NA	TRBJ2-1	TGTGTTAGCAGTTACTCGGGAAACAATGAGCAGTTCTTC	CVSSYSGNNEQFF
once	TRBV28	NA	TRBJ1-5	TGCGCCAACAGCTCAACCTCCCCGGGACCCGATCAGCCCCAGCATTTT	CANSSTSPGPDQPQHF
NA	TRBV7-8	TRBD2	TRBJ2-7	TGTGCCAGCAGCTTAGTAACTAGCGGGAGTGGTTTCGAGCAGTACTTC	CASSLVTSGSGFEQYF
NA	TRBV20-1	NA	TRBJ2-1	TGCAGTCCTAGAGATCAACTGGTGGGGAATGAGCAATTCTTC	CSPRDQLVGNEQFF
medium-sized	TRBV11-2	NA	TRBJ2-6	TGTGCCAGCAGCTCTAACTATGGGGCCAACGTCCTGACTTTC	CASSSNYGANVLTF
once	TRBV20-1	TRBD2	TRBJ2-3	TGCAATGCTAGAGATTTAGCGGGCAATGCAGATACGCAGTATTTT	CNARDLAGNADTQYF
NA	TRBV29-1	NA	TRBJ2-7	TGCAGCGTGCGAATCCGAGACAGTGGGTCCTACGAGCAGTGCTTC	CSVRIRDSGSYEQCF
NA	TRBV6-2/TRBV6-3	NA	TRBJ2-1	TGTGTCAGCAGATCCCGCCGGACGGAGGCGCATGAGCAGTTTTTC	CVSRSRRTEAHEQFF
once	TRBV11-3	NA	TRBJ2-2	TGTACCAGCAGCCTAGGGCAGGCCGGGGAGCAGTTTTTT	CTSSLGQAGEQFF
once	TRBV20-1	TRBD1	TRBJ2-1	TGCAATACTCCCGGGACAGGGGGCGTATACGAGCAGTTCTTC	CNTPGTGGVYEQFF
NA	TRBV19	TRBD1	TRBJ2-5	TGTGGCACCGCAAGGACAGGGGGCCGCGAGACCCAGTACTTC	CGTARTGGRETQYF
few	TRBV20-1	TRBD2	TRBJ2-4	TGCAGCGGGACTAGCGGGACCCTAGCTAAAAACATTCAGTGCTTC	CSGTSGTLAKNIQCF
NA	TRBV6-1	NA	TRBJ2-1	TGTGCCAGCAAGAGCCTAACAGGGTCCTTCGTGCGTGAGCAGTTCTTC	CASKSLTGSFVREQFF